This TCR beta chain was identified during a study of cytomegalovirus exposure and HLA in healthy donors. This CDR3 has 15 amino acids. Trimming took 4 bases from V and 0 from J; bases not matched to a gene: 5. CDR1 is SGHRS, CDR2 YFSETQ, per germline. Use of 60 Vbeta and 13 Jbeta primers characterized the PCR. The assay was immunoSEQ multiplex PCR, and TCRdb's table has in-frame clones only and misses some. The sample comprises 150,000 to 200,000 clones, 70% to 80% of which are singletons, and about 1.9% rests with the top ten. The sample comprised PBMCs. The chain couples TRBV5-1 to TRBJ1-2; 8 nucleotides align to TRBD1. This receptor was identified in a man under 40 in good health and CMV-seronegative. The CDR3 nucleotides are TGCGCCAGCAGCGCACAGGGGGGAACTAACTATGGCTACACCTTC. The encoded protein is CASSAQGGTNYGYTF.